Shown below are 11 T cell receptor beta chains from a single sample sequenced in a study of CD8+CD57+ T cells in acquired aplastic anemia. TCR beta VDJ and CDR3 profiles were obtained from a genomic DNA template. Each CDR3 protein is one row after TCRdb ran MiXCR on the reads. The sample includes more than 100,000 distinct CDR3 sequences, about 40% of them seen just once. Sequenced input: sorted CD4+, CD8+, or CD8+CD57+ T cells (not recorded which) from PBMCs. Every receptor here comes from a human donor in good health, serving as a control.

This chain links TRBV29-1 with TRBJ2-7; D call uncertain. The CDR3 is 11 amino acids. V was clipped by 0 bases and J by 6 bases, with 6 bases between them. The germline CDR1 and CDR2 sequences are SQVTM and ANQGSEA. Here the CDR3 reads CSVEDRLEQYF. Here the CDR3 DNA reads TGCAGCGTTGAAGACAGGCTCGAGCAGTACTTC.

For this clonotype: The missing conserved phenylalanine or tryptophan at the end of this CDR3 makes a read error likely. It is unclear where the CDR3 begins or ends on the DNA, so no DNA is shown, and the CDR3 is as TCRdb lists it. The chain is built from TRBV4-1 and TRBJ1-1; TRBD1, the table's D call, was not compared with the DNA. Germline V gives CDR1 MGHRA, CDR2 YSYEKL. The CDR3 is 12 residues long, ends included. The CDR3 loop reads CASSQVGQGRNY.

This clonotype was counted ten times or more. The rearrangement uses TRBV10-3 and TRBJ2-1, with 8 bases matching TRBD2. This CDR3 contains 15 residues. Germline lookup yields CDR1 ENHRY and CDR2 SYGVKD. The trim removed 4 bases at V and 6 bases at J, leaving 8 bases unmatched. CDR3 bases: TGTGCCATCAGTGTTAGCGGGGCGACTTCCAATGAGCAGTTCTTC. Residues: CAISVSGATSNEQFF.

The CDR3 sequence: CSVRGQSTDTQYF. DNA for the CDR3: TGCAGCGTGAGGGGACAGAGCACAGATACGCAGTATTTT. The V call is TRBV29-1, the J call TRBJ2-3; 7 nucleotides line up with TRBD1. Germline trimming cut 6 bases from V and 0 bases from J; bases unmatched to any gene: 3. Germline V gene sequence: CDR1 SQVTM, CDR2 ANQGSEA. This CDR3 spans 13 amino acids.

Concerning this clonotype: This may be a read error: a much more frequent sequence differs by one nucleotide. The V call is TRBV12-3 or TRBV12-4, the J call TRBJ1-2; D perhaps matches TRBD1 (5 bases). Trimming removed 3 bases from V and 8 bases from J, with 22 bases in between. The CDR3 runs 16 residues. The CDR3 DNA sequence: TGTGCCAGCAGTTTGGGGCCGGGACTCGGTCCTACGGGCTACACCTTC. Amino acids: CASSLGPGLGPTGYTF.

The chain has TRBV9 and TRBJ2-5; D not certain. V lost 0 bases and J lost 4, with 10 bases in between. The CDR3 contains 14 residues. Germline assignment: CDR1 SGDLS and CDR2 YYNGEE. The DNA of the CDR3 is TGTGCCAGCAGCGTAGGGTTCTGGGGAGAGACCCAGTACTTC. This sequence encodes CASSVGFWGETQYF. Full variable domain (remainder filled in from reference TRBV9 and TRBJ2-5): DSGVTQTPKHLITATGQRVTLRCSPRSGDLSVYWYQQSLDQGLQFLIQYYNGEERAKGNILERFSAQQFPDLHSELNLSSLELGDSALYFCASSVGFWGETQYFGPGTRLLVL.

The chain has TRBV20-1 and TRBJ1-5, with D perhaps TRBD1 (5 bases). Germline CDR1 is DFQATT and CDR2 is SNEGSKA (reference sequence). Trimming shortened V by 4 bases and J by 7 bases, and 17 bases separated the two germline ends. This CDR3 contains 14 residues. The CDR3 here is CSATPTSGRQPQHF. The CDR3 DNA sequence: TGCAGTGCTACGCCGACCTCAGGGAGACAGCCCCAGCATTTT.

This clonotype was counted many times. The CDR3 DNA follows: TGCGCCAGCAGCCCCGGACCCCCTCAACTAGAAGCTTTCTTT. This translates into CASSPGPPQLEAFF. J is TRBJ1-1 and V is TRBV5-1, with D uncertain. V lost 4 bases, J lost 8 bases, and 18 bases lay in between. The CDR3 has 14 residues. Germline CDR1 is SGHRS and CDR2 is YFSETQ.

The V call is TRBV6-5, the J call TRBJ1-6, with D maybe TRBD1 (6 bases). Germline loops: CDR1 MNHEY, CDR2 SVGAGI. V was trimmed by 0 bases and J by 4 bases, leaving 10 bases between them. This CDR3 comprises 16 residues. The chain's CDR3 is CASSYSGARYNSPLHF. The CDR3 DNA follows: TGTGCCAGCAGTTACTCGGGGGCGAGGTATAATTCACCCCTCCACTTT.

This chain uses TRBV18 with TRBJ2-2; D gene ambiguous. Germline V CDR1 and CDR2: KGHSH, LQKENI. Trimming shortened V by 2 bases and J by 6 bases, and 1 base separated the two germline ends. The CDR3 has 11 amino acids. For the CDR3, the DNA is TGTGCCAGCTCACCATCCGGGGAGCTGTTTTTT. Amino acid sequence: CASSPSGELFF.

This clonotype was picked up many times. The J gene is TRBJ2-7, the V gene TRBV10-2, with no clear D. This CDR3 is built from 13 residues. Trimming cost V 5 bases and J 6 bases, with 14 bases left between them. CDR1 is WSHSY, CDR2 SAAADI, per germline. The CDR3: CASSTGPLGEQYF. The DNA of the CDR3 is TGCGCCAGCAGTACTGGGCCGCTGGGCGAGCAGTACTTC.